These 13 T cell receptor beta chains came from one sample sequenced in a study of a mutant IDH1 vaccine in newly diagnosed glioma. Profiled with immunoSEQ multiplex PCR; TCRdb holds only in-frame clones, not every one. In the table there are approximately 54,000 clones, approximately 78% of which are singletons. Time point given: baseline, week 1 (first vaccination visit). Treatment: pre-vaccination baseline after standard-of-care therapy. Source: PBMCs, taken from a glioma patient treated with radiotherapy, temozolomide or both. Every receptor here comes from a man younger than 35 with glioma.

This clone showed up just a few times. The J gene is TRBJ1-1, the V gene TRBV4-2; a possible D gene is TRBD1 (5 bases). Germline V lookup: CDR1 LGHNA, CDR2 YNFKEQ. The CDR3 has 14 amino acids. V was cut by 4 bases and J by 1 base, with 10 bases left in between. CDR3 loop: CASSPPGGNTEAFF. CDR3 bases: TGTGCCAGCAGCCCCCCCGGGGGGAACACTGAAGCTTTCTTT.

The genes are TRBV27 and TRBJ1-1; TRBD1 agrees at 7 bases. V gave up 6 bases and J gave up 1 base; unmatched junction bases: 14. In germline, CDR1 is MNHEY, CDR2 SMNVEV (reference sequence). The CDR3 totals 17 residues. The CDR3 spells CASSLNRGIFGNTEAFF. The DNA for the CDR3 is TGTGCCAGCAGCTTAAACAGGGGCATCTTCGGGAACACTGAAGCTTTCTTT.

The genes are TRBV2 and TRBJ2-7; D is unclear. Germline V CDR1 and CDR2: SNHLY, FYNNEI. This CDR3 region has 12 residues. V was cut by 4 bases and J by 0 bases, with 4 bases left in between. CDR3 in amino acids: CASSVVSYEQYF. The CDR3 DNA reads as TGTGCCAGCAGTGTGGTCTCCTACGAGCAGTACTTC. The whole variable domain, remainder taken from reference TRBV2 and TRBJ2-7, is EPEVTQTPSHQVTQMGQEVILRCVPISNHLYFYWYRQILGQKVEFLVSFYNNEISEKSEIFDDQFSVERPDGSNFTLKIRSTKLEDSAMYFCASSVVSYEQYFGPGTRLTVT.

This clone was seen only once. The chain is built from TRBV6-5 and TRBJ1-5; D is possibly TRBD1 (5 bases). Germline V lookup: CDR1 MNHEY, CDR2 SVGAGI. The CDR3 contains 16 residues. V was cut by 0 bases and J by 4 bases, with 13 bases left in between. The CDR3 loop reads CASSYSGVFGNQPQHF. In nucleotides, the CDR3 is TGTGCCAGCAGTTACTCGGGGGTGTTCGGGAATCAGCCCCAGCATTTT.

This clone was seen once. V is TRBV4-1 and J is TRBJ2-3; 12 bases are shared with TRBD2. Germline V gene sequence: CDR1 MGHRA, CDR2 YSYEKL. The V gene end was trimmed by 1 base and the J gene end by 4 bases; junction bases not matched to a gene: 12. This CDR3 spans 19 amino acids. DNA for the CDR3: TGCGCCAGCAGCCAAGGACTAGCGGGGGCGTACGCCACCTCAGATACGCAGTATTTT. Translated: CASSQGLAGAYATSDTQYF.

Concerning this clone itself: The junction departs from germline at one end; a sequencing error may be responsible. This chain uses TRBV10-3 with TRBJ2-7; D gene ambiguous. The germline CDR1 and CDR2 sequences are ENHRY and SYGVKD. The length of the CDR3 is 11 residues. DNA of the CDR3: TGTGCCATCAGGGAGTTAGGCGAGCAGTACTTC. Translated, it gives CAIRELGEQYF.

CDR3 coding DNA: TGTGCCAGCAGGGCTGGTCTAACAATCAGCGAGCAGTACTTC. The encoded protein is CASRAGLTISEQYF. The rearrangement joins TRBV2 to TRBJ2-7; no firm D call. The V and J ends lost 6 bases and 6 bases respectively, with 18 bases between them. Germline CDR1 reads SNHLY; CDR2 reads FYNNEI. The CDR3 is 14 amino acids.

The chain has TRBV7-9 and TRBJ1-4; D gene ambiguous. V was pared by 3 bases and J by 2 bases, with 7 bases between. The CDR3 length is 14 residues. The germline V gene has CDR1 SEHNR and CDR2 FQNEAQ (reference sequence). As DNA, the CDR3 is TGTGCCAGCAGCTTCGAGGCCACTAATGAAAAACTGTTTTTT. This gives the protein CASSFEATNEKLFF.

This CDR3 is CASSQDFGLDGELFF. In DNA, the CDR3 is TGCGCCAGCAGCCAAGATTTTGGGCTAGACGGGGAGCTGTTTTTT. The chain has TRBV4-3 and TRBJ2-2, with D unresolved. This CDR3 region has 15 residues. CDR1 is LGHNA, CDR2 YSLEER, per germline. V lost 0 bases, J lost 7 bases, and 12 bases lay in between.

V is TRBV5-1 and J is TRBJ1-6, with unresolved D. V was pared by 5 bases and J by 3 bases, with 15 bases between. Germline V gene sequence: CDR1 SGHRS, CDR2 YFSETQ. This CDR3 is 16 amino acids long. CDR3 sequence (DNA): TGCGCCAGCAGGGATAGTAGGACGGACTATAATTCACCCCTCCACTTT. This gives the protein CASRDSRTDYNSPLHF.

The chain uses TRBV2 and TRBJ2-7; maybe TRBD2 (7 bases). CDR1 and CDR2 (germline): SNHLY, FYNNEI. V was pared by 5 bases and J by 4 bases, with 18 bases between. CDR3 length: 15 residues. The CDR3 coding sequence is TGTGCCAGCAGTACCGGGGGGCACTTAGGATACGAGCAGTACTTC. This codes for CASSTGGHLGYEQYF.

The chain couples TRBV2 to TRBJ2-2, with D perhaps matching TRBD1 or TRBD2 (5 bases each). In germline, CDR1 is SNHLY, CDR2 FYNNEI. V gave up 2 bases and J gave up 3 bases, with 16 bases separating them. The CDR3 length is 17 residues. The chain's CDR3 is CASSERTNVGDTGELFF. CDR3 sequence (DNA): TGTGCCAGCAGTGAACGGACCAACGTGGGGGACACCGGGGAGCTGTTTTTT.

The J gene is TRBJ2-7, the V gene TRBV19, with 13 bases aligning to TRBD2. Germline loops: CDR1 LNHDA, CDR2 SQIVND (reference sequence). The CDR3 has 18 residues. V shed 9 bases, J shed 4 bases, and the junction held 18 bases outside the gene matches. In nucleotides, the CDR3 is TGTGCCAGATCGCGAGGACTAGCGGGAGTTGAATGGGTATACGAGCAGTACTTC. It encodes CARSRGLAGVEWVYEQYF. Variable domain in full (rest from reference TRBV19 and TRBJ2-7): DGGITQSPKYLFRKEGQNVTLSCEQNLNHDAMYWYRQDPGQGLRLIYYSQIVNDFQKGDIAEGYSVSREKKESFPLTVTSAQKNPTAFYLCARSRGLAGVEWVYEQYFGPGTRLTVT.